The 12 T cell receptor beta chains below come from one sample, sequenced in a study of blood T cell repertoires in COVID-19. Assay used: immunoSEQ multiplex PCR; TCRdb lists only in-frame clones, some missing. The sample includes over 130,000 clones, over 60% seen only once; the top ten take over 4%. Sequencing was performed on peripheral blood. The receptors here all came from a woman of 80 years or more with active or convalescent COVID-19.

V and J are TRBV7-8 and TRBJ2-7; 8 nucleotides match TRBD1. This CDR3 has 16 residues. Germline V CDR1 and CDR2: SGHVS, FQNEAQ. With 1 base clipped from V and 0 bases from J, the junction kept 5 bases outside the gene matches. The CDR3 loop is CASSLVDRVISYEQYF. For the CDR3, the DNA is TGTGCCAGCAGCTTAGTGGACAGGGTTATCTCCTACGAGCAGTACTTC.

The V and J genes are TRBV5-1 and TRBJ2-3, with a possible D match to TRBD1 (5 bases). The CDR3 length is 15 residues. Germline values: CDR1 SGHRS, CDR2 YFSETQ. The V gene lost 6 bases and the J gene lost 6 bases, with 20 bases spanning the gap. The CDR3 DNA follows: TGCGCCAGCACTGGAGCCCCAGGGATGGGGGATACGCAGTATTTT. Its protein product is CASTGAPGMGDTQYF.

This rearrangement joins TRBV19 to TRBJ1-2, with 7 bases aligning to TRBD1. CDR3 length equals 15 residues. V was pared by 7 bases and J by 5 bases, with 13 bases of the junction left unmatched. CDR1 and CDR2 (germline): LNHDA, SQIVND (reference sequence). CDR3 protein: CASIDRSDRRYGYTF. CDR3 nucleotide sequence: TGTGCCAGTATAGACAGGTCGGACAGGCGGTATGGCTACACCTTC.

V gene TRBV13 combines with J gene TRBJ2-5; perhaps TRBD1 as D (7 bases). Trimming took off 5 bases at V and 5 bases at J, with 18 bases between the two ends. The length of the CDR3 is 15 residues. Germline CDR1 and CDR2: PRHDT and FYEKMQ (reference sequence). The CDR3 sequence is CASSRTQPGGETQYF. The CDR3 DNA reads TGTGCCAGCAGCCGGACCCAACCAGGGGGGGAGACCCAGTACTTC.

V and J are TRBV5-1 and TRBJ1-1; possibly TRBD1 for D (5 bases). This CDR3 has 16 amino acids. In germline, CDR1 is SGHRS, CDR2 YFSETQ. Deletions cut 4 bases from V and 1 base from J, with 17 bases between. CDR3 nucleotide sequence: TGCGCCAGCAGCCCAGCCCTCCGGGGGGAGAACACTGAAGCTTTCTTT. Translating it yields CASSPALRGENTEAFF.

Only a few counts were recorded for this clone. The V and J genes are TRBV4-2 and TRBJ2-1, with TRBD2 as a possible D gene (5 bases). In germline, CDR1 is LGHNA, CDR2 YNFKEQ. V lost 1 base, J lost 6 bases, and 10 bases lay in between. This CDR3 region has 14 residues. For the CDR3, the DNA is TGTGCCAGCAGCCAAGGAGGACTGAGCAATGAGCAGTTCTTC. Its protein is CASSQGGLSNEQFF.

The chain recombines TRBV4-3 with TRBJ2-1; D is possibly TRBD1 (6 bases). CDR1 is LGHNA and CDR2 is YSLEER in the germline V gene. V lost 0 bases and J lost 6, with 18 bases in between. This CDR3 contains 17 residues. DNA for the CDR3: TGCGCCAGCAGCCAAGACTGGGCCAGAACAGGGTCCAATGAGCAGTTCTTC. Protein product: CASSQDWARTGSNEQFF.

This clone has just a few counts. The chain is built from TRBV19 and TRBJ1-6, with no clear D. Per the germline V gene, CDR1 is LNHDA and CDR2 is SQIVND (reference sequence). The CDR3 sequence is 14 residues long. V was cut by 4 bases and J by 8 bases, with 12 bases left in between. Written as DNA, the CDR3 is TGTGCCAGTAGTACCGTCACGGGTGATTCACCCCTCCACTTT. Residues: CASSTVTGDSPLHF.

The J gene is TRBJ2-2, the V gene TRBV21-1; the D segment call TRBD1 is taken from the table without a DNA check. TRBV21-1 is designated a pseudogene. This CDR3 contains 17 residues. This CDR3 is CASSMGTGTSNTGELFF. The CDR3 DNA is TGTGCCAGCAGCATGGGGACAGGGACATCGAACACCGGGGAGCTGTTTTTT.

The CDR3 loop is CASSSTGNQPQHF. The CDR3 bases are TGTGCCAGTAGTTCGACAGGCAATCAGCCCCAGCATTTT. The chain couples TRBV19 to TRBJ1-5; D is perhaps TRBD1 (5 bases). The V end lost 5 bases, the J end lost 2 bases, and 7 bases lay between the germline ends. Germline assignment: CDR1 LNHDA and CDR2 SQIVND (reference sequence). The length of the CDR3 is 13 residues.

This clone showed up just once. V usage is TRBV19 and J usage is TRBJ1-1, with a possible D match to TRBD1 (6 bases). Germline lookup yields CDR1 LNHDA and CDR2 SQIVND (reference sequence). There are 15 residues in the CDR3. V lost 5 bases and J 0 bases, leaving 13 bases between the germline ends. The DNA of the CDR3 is TGTGCCAGTAGTGCAGGGGTACGCATGAACACTGAAGCTTTCTTT. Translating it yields CASSAGVRMNTEAFF. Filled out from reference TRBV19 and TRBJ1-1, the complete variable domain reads DGGITQSPKYLFRKEGQNVTLSCEQNLNHDAMYWYRQDPGQGLRLIYYSQIVNDFQKGDIAEGYSVSREKKESFPLTVTSAQKNPTAFYLCASSAGVRMNTEAFFGQGTRLTVV.

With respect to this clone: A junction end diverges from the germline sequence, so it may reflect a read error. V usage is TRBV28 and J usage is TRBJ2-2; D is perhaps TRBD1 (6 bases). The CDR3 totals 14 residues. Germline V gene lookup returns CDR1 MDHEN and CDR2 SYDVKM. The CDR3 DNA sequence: TGTGCCGGCAGGGGCGCTCGTGGCACCGGGGAGCTGTTTTTT. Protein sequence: CAGRGARGTGELFF.